The present T cell receptor (beta chain) was sequenced within a study of blood T cell repertoires in COVID-19. Study in general: In each case, the material was cDNA or gDNA derived from T cells, B-cell-depleted T cells, or PBMCs.

Germline CDR1 and CDR2: SGDLS and YYNGEE. V was clipped by 3 bases and J by 1 base; unmatched bases: 12. The CDR3 covers 18 residues. This table comes from immunoSEQ multiplex PCR, and its TCRdb copy is limited to in-frame clones, with some not included. The sample includes around 220,000 clones, 86% of them seen just once. The rearrangement links TRBV9 to TRBJ1-3, with 8 nucleotides matching TRBD1. The sequenced sample was peripheral blood. The clonotype was recovered from a man aged 45-65 years with acute or convalescent COVID-19. The CDR3 nucleotides read TGTGCCAGCAGCGCGACAGCAGGGGGCATAGGGTCTGGAAACACCATATATTTT. Translation: CASSATAGGIGSGNTIYF.